This is a list of T cell receptor beta chains from one sample in a study of cytomegalovirus exposure and HLA in healthy donors. The table came from immunoSEQ multiplex PCR; TCRdb's copy has only in-frame clones and leaves some out. The data show about 170,000 clones, with about 85% seen just once and about 2% held by the top ten. Sequenced material: PBMCs. These receptors originate from a man aged 18 to 29 in good health and CMV-seropositive. CDR3s include the opening cysteine and the closing phenylalanine or tryptophan. A D gene is named only where the DNA matches it firmly. Some rows mark clone size as missing; the rest say once, few, many or name a class of expanded clone.

v_call,d_call,j_call,clone_size,cdr3_nt,cdr3_aa
TRBV18,.,TRBJ1-5,.,TGTGCCAGCTCACTCTATAGCAATCAGCCCCAGCATTTT,CASSLYSNQPQHF
TRBV11-3,.,TRBJ1-1,.,TGTGCGGTGGGGCCAGACTGGACTGAAGCTTTCTTT,CAVGPDWTEAFF
TRBV9,.,TRBJ2-1,.,TGTGCCAGCAGCGTCGGGGGGCCGCAGTTCTTC,CASSVGGPQFF
TRBV6-5,.,TRBJ2-7,once,TGTGCCAGCAGTTACGAACGGGGATTGGGCGAGCAGTACTTC,CASSYERGLGEQYF
TRBV29-1,TRBD1,TRBJ2-1,.,TGCAGCGTTGGTGGGACAGCAGGGGAATACAATGAGCAGTTCTTC,CSVGGTAGEYNEQFF
TRBV9,TRBD2,TRBJ2-2,.,TGTGCCAGCAGCCCCCTAGCGGGGGATAACACCGGGGAGCTGTTTTTT,CASSPLAGDNTGELFF
TRBV27,.,TRBJ1-1,.,TGTGCCAGCAGTCCTAACAGGGAATACACTGAAGCTTTCTTT,CASSPNREYTEAFF
TRBV4-3,.,TRBJ2-6,.,TGCGCCAGCAGCCAAGACGTATCTGGGGCCAACGGCCTGACTTTC,CASSQDVSGANGLTF
TRBV9,TRBD1,TRBJ1-2,once,TGTGCCAGCAGCCCCTCGACAGGGTCCTATGGCTACACCTTC,CASSPSTGSYGYTF
TRBV28,TRBD1,TRBJ1-2,.,TGTGCCAGCAGTTCTGGGACAGGAGGCTATGGCTACACCTTC,CASSSGTGGYGYTF
TRBV4-3,.,TRBJ1-4,.,TGCGCCAGCAGCCAAGATCATCGGACAGAGACTGAAAAACTGTTTTTT,CASSQDHRTETEKLFF
TRBV30,TRBD1,TRBJ1-4,.,TGTGCCTGGAGCGCCTTCGGGACAGGGTTGGGAACAACTAATGAAAAACTGTTTTTT,CAWSAFGTGLGTTNEKLFF
TRBV13,.,TRBJ2-1,.,TGTGCCAGCAGCGCAACTAGAGGTGAGCAGTTCTTC,CASSATRGEQFF
TRBV11-3,TRBD1,TRBJ1-5,once,TGTGCCAGCAGCCCCGTGACAGGGACAAATCAGCCCCAGCATTTT,CASSPVTGTNQPQHF
TRBV7-9,TRBD1,TRBJ2-7,.,TGTTCCAGCAGCCCCGGGACAGGAGCCTACGAGCAGTACTTC,CSSSPGTGAYEQYF
TRBV2,.,TRBJ2-7,.,TGTGCCAGCAGGGAGGGGACGGTGTTGTACGAGCAGTACTTC,CASREGTVLYEQYF
TRBV30,.,TRBJ2-7,.,TGTGCCTGTTCCCGTCAGGATTCTCCCTACGAGCAGTACTTC,CACSRQDSPYEQYF
TRBV7-9,.,TRBJ2-1,once,TGTGCTACGACGAGGGATTACAATGAGCAGTTCTTC,CATTRDYNEQFF
TRBV27,.,TRBJ2-3,once,TGTGCCAGCAGTCCGAACATGGATACGCAGTATTTT,CASSPNMDTQYF
TRBV6-5,TRBD1,TRBJ1-2,few,TGTGCCAGCAGTCCGCGGACAGGGGGCTCCTATGGCTACACCTTC,CASSPRTGGSYGYTF
TRBV5-8,.,TRBJ1-6,.,TGTGCCAGCAGCGTGGTGGCCCCCCACTTT,CASSVVAPHF
TRBV6-5,.,TRBJ1-2,once,TGTGCCAGCAGTTACACAGGGCCCCTTTCGTCTTGCACCTTC,CASSYTGPLSSCTF
TRBV5-8,.,TRBJ2-7,.,TGTGCCAGCAGCGCCGGTCTCGGCGGGGGCACCTACGAGCAGTACTTC,CASSAGLGGGTYEQYF
TRBV5-4,TRBD1,TRBJ1-5,.,TGTGCCAGCAGCACGGGACAGGATAGCAATCAGCCCCAGCATTTT,CASSTGQDSNQPQHF
TRBV19,TRBD2,TRBJ2-3,.,TGTGCCAGTAGTATACTTAGCGGGGAAACAGATACGCAGTATTTT,CASSILSGETDTQYF
TRBV4-1,.,TRBJ2-1,.,TGCGCCAGCAGCCACGAACAGGGATCCGCCAGTGAGCAGTTCTTC,CASSHEQGSASEQFF
TRBV15,.,TRBJ2-2,once,TGTGCTACCAGCAGAGATGTGGGGCGATTGAACACCGGGGAGCTGTTTTTT,CATSRDVGRLNTGELFF
TRBV9,.,TRBJ2-1,.,TGTGCCAGCAGCGCCAACAATGAGCAGTTCTTC,CASSANNEQFF
TRBV6-6,TRBD2,TRBJ2-7,.,TGTGCCAGCTCGACTAGCGGGGGTACCTACGAGCAGTACTTC,CASSTSGGTYEQYF
TRBV10-2,.,TRBJ2-5,.,TGCGCCAGCAGTGGCCAGGGCCAAGAGACCCAGTACTTC,CASSGQGQETQYF
TRBV7-9,.,TRBJ1-6,few,TGTGCCAGCAGCTTAGGTCAGGCGCCAAATTCACCCCTCCACTTT,CASSLGQAPNSPLHF
TRBV9,.,TRBJ2-1,once,TGTGCCAGCAGCGCCAACATCGGCGGCGAGCAGTTCTTC,CASSANIGGEQFF
TRBV19,.,TRBJ1-1,once,TGTGCCAGTAGGATCGGGCGGGAGAACACTGAAGCTTTCTTT,CASRIGRENTEAFF
TRBV4-1,.,TRBJ1-1,.,TGCGCCAGCAGAATCCAGGAGAACACTGAAGCTTTCTTT,CASRIQENTEAFF
TRBV29-1,TRBD2,TRBJ2-3,.,TGCAGCGTAGAAGGGACTAGCGGGGGGGTCGATACGCAGTATTTT,CSVEGTSGGVDTQYF
TRBV19,TRBD2,TRBJ2-5,.,TGTGCCAGTAGTATTGGGACTAGCGGGGGAGAGACCCAGTACTTC,CASSIGTSGGETQYF
TRBV27,.,TRBJ2-7,.,TGTGCCAGCAGCCCGATGCGCCCGCTGAGCGCCTACGAGCAGTACTTC,CASSPMRPLSAYEQYF
TRBV5-1,TRBD1,TRBJ1-1,.,TGCGCCAGCAGCTCCCGGGACAGGGAGGGGACTGAAGCTTTCTTT,CASSSRDREGTEAFF